These T cell receptor beta chains were read from a single sample in a study of vaccination and CD4 T cells after COVID-19. Their antigens are not known. TCRdb reprocessed the PCR reads with MiXCR, giving one entry per CDR3 protein. The repertoire holds 9,900 or so distinct CDR3 sequences, with around two fifths as singletons. Sequencing used CD4+ T cells from blood, cultured in vitro. The receptors here all came from a human donor in good health. Both conserved end residues are part of each CDR3. The D gene is left open where the match is weak. Size tells how often a clone was seen (once, few, many) or the class of an expanded clone, and some rows leave it out.

cdr3_aa: CASRGTDYQPQHF
cdr3_nt: TGTGCCAGCAGAGGGACAGACTATCAGCCCCAGCATTTT
clone_size: NA
d_call: TRBD1
j_call: TRBJ1-5
v_call: TRBV2

cdr3_aa: CSASRGLAGVYGQSEQYF
cdr3_nt: TGCAGTGCCTCTCGCGGACTAGCGGGAGTATATGGACAGAGCGAGCAGTACTTC
clone_size: NA
d_call: TRBD2
j_call: TRBJ2-7
v_call: TRBV20-1

cdr3_aa: CATQSGTSGDEQYF
cdr3_nt: TGTGCCACCCAAAGTGGGACTAGCGGTGACGAGCAGTACTTC
clone_size: NA
d_call: TRBD2
j_call: TRBJ2-7
v_call: TRBV10-3

cdr3_aa: CASSRDYSNQPQHF
cdr3_nt: TGCGCCAGCAGCCGTGACTATAGCAATCAGCCCCAGCATTTT
clone_size: NA
d_call: NA
j_call: TRBJ1-5
v_call: TRBV4-3

cdr3_aa: CASSSQYSNQPQHF
cdr3_nt: TGCGCCAGCAGTAGTCAGTATAGCAATCAGCCCCAGCATTTT
clone_size: NA
d_call: NA
j_call: TRBJ1-5
v_call: TRBV10-2

cdr3_aa: CASSPLGQGDSPLHF
cdr3_nt: TGTGCCAGCAGTCCATTGGGACAGGGGGATTCACCCCTCCACTTT
clone_size: medium-sized
d_call: TRBD1
j_call: TRBJ1-6
v_call: TRBV27

cdr3_aa: CASSPGQGGSPLHF
cdr3_nt: TGTGCCAGCAGTCCGGGACAGGGGGGTTCACCCCTCCACTTT
clone_size: NA
d_call: TRBD1
j_call: TRBJ1-6
v_call: TRBV2

cdr3_aa: CASSIGGAVNTEAFF
cdr3_nt: TGTGCCAGTAGTATAGGTGGGGCAGTGAACACTGAAGCTTTCTTT
clone_size: few
d_call: NA
j_call: TRBJ1-1
v_call: TRBV19

cdr3_aa: CASSLENYGYTF
cdr3_nt: TGTGCCAGCAGCTTGGAGAACTATGGCTACACCTTC
clone_size: NA
d_call: NA
j_call: TRBJ1-2
v_call: TRBV5-6

cdr3_aa: CAISESRDEQYF
cdr3_nt: TGTGCCATCAGTGAGTCGAGGGACGAGCAGTACTTC
clone_size: few
d_call: NA
j_call: TRBJ2-7
v_call: TRBV10-3

cdr3_aa: CASSSANLNGLAGYNEQFF
cdr3_nt: TGTGCCAGCAGTTCGGCAAACCTAAATGGACTAGCGGGCTACAATGAGCAGTTCTTC
clone_size: once
d_call: TRBD2
j_call: TRBJ2-1
v_call: TRBV28

cdr3_aa: CASSFSTDTQYF
cdr3_nt: TGTGCCAGCAGCTTTAGTACAGATACGCAGTATTTT
clone_size: few
d_call: NA
j_call: TRBJ2-3
v_call: TRBV7-2

cdr3_aa: CASSRIPDRGNYGYTF
cdr3_nt: TGTGCCAGCAGCCGAATTCCGGACAGGGGAAACTATGGCTACACCTTC
clone_size: few
d_call: TRBD1
j_call: TRBJ1-2
v_call: TRBV5-4

cdr3_aa: CSVPGQGARDEQFF
cdr3_nt: TGCAGTGTACCGGGACAGGGGGCTAGGGATGAGCAGTTCTTC
clone_size: NA
d_call: TRBD1
j_call: TRBJ2-1
v_call: TRBV20-1